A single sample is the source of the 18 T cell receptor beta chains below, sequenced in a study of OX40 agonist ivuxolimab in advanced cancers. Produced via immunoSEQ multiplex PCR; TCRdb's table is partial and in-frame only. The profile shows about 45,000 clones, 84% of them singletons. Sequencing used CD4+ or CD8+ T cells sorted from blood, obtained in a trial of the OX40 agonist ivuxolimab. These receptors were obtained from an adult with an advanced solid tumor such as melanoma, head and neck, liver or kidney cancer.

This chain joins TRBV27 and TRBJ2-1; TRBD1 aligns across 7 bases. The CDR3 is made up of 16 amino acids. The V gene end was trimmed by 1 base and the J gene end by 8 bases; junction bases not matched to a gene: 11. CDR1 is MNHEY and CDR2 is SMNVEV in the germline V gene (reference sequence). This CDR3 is CASSLYLGQSFHEQFF. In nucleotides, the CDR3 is TGTGCCAGCAGTTTATATTTGGGACAGTCCTTCCATGAGCAGTTCTTC.

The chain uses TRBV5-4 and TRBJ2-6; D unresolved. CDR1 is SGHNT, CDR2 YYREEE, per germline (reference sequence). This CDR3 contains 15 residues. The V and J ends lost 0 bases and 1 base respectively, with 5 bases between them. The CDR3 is CASSLGYSGANVLTF. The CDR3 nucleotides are TGTGCCAGCAGCTTGGGCTATTCTGGGGCCAACGTCCTGACTTTC. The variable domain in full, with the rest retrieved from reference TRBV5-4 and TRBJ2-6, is ETGVTQSPTHLIKTRGQQVTLRCSSQSGHNTVSWYQQALGQGPQFIFQYYREEENGRGNFPPRFSGLQFPNYSSELNVNALELDDSALYLCASSLGYSGANVLTFGAGSRLTVL.

The CDR3 bases are TGTGCCAGCTCAGGCCAGGGGGCGCGGACTGAAGCTTTCTTT. This gives the protein CASSGQGARTEAFF. The chain recombines TRBV18 with TRBJ1-1; 8 nucleotides match TRBD1. This CDR3 has 14 amino acids. Unmatched junction bases numbered 7, after V lost 5 bases and J lost 5 bases. Germline V gives CDR1 KGHSH, CDR2 LQKENI.

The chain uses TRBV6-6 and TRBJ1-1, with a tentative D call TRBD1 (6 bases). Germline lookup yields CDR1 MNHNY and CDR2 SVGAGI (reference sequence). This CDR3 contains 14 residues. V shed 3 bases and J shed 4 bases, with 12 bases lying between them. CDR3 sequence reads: CASSYVGGGTEAFF. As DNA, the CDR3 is TGTGCCAGCAGTTATGTGGGGGGCGGCACTGAAGCTTTCTTT.

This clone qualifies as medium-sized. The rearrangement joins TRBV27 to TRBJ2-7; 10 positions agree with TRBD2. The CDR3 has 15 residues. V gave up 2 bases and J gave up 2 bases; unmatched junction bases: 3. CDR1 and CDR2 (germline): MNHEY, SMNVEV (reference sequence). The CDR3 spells CASSLGSGGPYEQYF. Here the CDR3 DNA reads TGTGCCAGCAGTTTAGGTAGCGGGGGGCCCTACGAGCAGTACTTC.

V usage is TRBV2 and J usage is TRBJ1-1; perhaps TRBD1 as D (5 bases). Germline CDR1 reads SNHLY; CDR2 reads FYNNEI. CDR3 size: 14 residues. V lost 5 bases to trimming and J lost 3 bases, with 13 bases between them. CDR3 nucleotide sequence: TGTGCCAGCAGTAGGGACTCGGGTTACACTGAAGCTTTCTTT. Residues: CASSRDSGYTEAFF.

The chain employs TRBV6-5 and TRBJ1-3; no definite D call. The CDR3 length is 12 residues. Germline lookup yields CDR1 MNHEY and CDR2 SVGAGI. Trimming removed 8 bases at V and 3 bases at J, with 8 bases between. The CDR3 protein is CASGTVGNTIYF. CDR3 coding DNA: TGTGCCAGCGGAACGGTTGGAAACACCATATATTTT.

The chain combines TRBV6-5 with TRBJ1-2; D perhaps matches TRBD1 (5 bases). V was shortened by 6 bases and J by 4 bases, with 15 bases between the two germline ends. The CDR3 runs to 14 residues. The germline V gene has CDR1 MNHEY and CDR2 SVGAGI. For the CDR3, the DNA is TGTGCCAGCAGCCCAGGCGGGGGGACCTATGGCTACACCTTC. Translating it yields CASSPGGGTYGYTF.

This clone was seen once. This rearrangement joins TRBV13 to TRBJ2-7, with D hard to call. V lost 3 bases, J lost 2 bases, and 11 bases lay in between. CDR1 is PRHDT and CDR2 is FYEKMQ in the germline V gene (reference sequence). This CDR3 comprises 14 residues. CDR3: CASSFKLRTYEQYF. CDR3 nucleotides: TGTGCCAGCAGCTTTAAGTTAAGAACCTACGAGCAGTACTTC.

The CDR3: CASSTTENTEAFF. DNA for the CDR3: TGTGCCAGCAGCACTACAGAGAACACTGAAGCTTTCTTT. The V and J genes are TRBV7-7 and TRBJ1-1; D unresolved. Deletions cut 5 bases from V and 1 base from J, with 8 bases between. The germline CDR1 and CDR2 sequences are SSHAT and FNYEAQ (reference sequence). CDR3 length: 13 residues.

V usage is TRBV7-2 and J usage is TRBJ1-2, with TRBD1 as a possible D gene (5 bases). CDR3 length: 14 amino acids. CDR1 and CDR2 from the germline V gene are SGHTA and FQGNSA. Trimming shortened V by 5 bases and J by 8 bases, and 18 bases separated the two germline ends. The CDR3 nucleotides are TGTGCCAGCAGCCCACAGCGGGCAGGGAGCGGCTACACCTTC. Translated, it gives CASSPQRAGSGYTF.

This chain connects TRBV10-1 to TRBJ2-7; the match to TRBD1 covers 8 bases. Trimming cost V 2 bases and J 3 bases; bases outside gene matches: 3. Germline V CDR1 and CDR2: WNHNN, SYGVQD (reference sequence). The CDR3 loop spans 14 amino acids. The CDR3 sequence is CASSEKTGGYEQYF. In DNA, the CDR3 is TGCGCCAGCAGTGAGAAAACAGGGGGCTACGAGCAGTACTTC.

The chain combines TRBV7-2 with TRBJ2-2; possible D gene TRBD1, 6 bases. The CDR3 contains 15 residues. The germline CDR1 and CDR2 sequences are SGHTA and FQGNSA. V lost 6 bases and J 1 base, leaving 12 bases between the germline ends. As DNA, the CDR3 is TGTGCCAGCAGGTCCGACAGGATGAACACCGGGGAGCTGTTTTTT. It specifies CASRSDRMNTGELFF.

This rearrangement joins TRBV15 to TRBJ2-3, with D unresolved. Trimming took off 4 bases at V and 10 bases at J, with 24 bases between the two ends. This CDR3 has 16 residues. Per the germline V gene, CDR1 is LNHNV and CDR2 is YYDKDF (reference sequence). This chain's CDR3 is CATSKGVASQSESQYF. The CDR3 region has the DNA TGTGCCACCAGCAAGGGTGTGGCTAGTCAGTCGGAGTCGCAGTATTTT.

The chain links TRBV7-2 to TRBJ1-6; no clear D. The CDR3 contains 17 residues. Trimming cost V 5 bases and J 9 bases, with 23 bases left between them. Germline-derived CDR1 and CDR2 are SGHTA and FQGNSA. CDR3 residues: CASSHVTSLPPGSPLHF. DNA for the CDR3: TGTGCCAGCAGCCATGTTACAAGCCTCCCCCCGGGTTCACCCCTCCACTTT. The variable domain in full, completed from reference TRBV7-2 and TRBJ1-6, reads GAGVSQSPSNKVTEKGKDVELRCDPISGHTALYWYRQSLGQGLEFLIYFQGNSAPDKSGLPSDRFSAERTGGSVSTLTIQRTQQEDSAVYLCASSHVTSLPPGSPLHFGNGTRLTVT.

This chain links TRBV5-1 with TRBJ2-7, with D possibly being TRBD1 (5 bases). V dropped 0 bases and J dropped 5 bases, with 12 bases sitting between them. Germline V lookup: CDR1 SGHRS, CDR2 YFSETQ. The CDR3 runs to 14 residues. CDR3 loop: CASSLGPQGHEQYF. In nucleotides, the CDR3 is TGCGCCAGCAGCTTGGGCCCCCAGGGCCACGAGCAGTACTTC.

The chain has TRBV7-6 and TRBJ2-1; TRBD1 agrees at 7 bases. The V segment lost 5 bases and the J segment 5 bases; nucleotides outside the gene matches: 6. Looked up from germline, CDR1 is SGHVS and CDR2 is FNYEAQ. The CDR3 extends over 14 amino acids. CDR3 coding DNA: TGTGCCAGCAGCACCCAGACAGGGAACAATGAGCAGTTCTTC. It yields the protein CASSTQTGNNEQFF.

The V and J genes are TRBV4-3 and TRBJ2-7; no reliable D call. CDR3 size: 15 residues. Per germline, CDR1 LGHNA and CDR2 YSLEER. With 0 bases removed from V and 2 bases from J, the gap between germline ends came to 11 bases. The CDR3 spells CASSQDRLSTYEQYF. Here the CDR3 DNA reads TGCGCCAGCAGCCAAGATCGGCTTTCCACCTACGAGCAGTACTTC.